This T cell receptor (beta chain) was captured in a study of T cell clonality in common variable immunodeficiency. Study findings and constraints: Links between repertoire features and CVID complications were heterogeneity-limited.

This clone was recorded at least ten times. Its antigen is as yet unknown. With the read ending 3 residues before the CDR3 end, the germline J gene is used to fill in that end. The sample has other DNA sequences that encode this CDR3 too. Trimming took 0 bases from V and 0 from J, leaving 8 bases between them. CDR3 length: 16 amino acids. The germline V gene encodes CDR1 ENHRY and CDR2 SYGVKD. Sequenced by immunoSEQ multiplex PCR; TCRdb stores in-frame clones only, minus some. The repertoire consists of about 59,000 clones, none detected only once. This sequence originates from a person between 18 and 75 years old in good health. The chain carries TRBV10-3 and TRBJ2-2; either TRBD1 or TRBD2 may fit D (5 bases each). The sequenced sample consisted of peripheral blood mononuclear cells. CDR3 DNA, as far as it was read: TGTGCCATCAGTGAGTCGAGGGGCACGAACACCGGGGAG. Protein: CAISESRGTNTGE. From start to end, the CDR3 is CAISESRGTNTGELFF.